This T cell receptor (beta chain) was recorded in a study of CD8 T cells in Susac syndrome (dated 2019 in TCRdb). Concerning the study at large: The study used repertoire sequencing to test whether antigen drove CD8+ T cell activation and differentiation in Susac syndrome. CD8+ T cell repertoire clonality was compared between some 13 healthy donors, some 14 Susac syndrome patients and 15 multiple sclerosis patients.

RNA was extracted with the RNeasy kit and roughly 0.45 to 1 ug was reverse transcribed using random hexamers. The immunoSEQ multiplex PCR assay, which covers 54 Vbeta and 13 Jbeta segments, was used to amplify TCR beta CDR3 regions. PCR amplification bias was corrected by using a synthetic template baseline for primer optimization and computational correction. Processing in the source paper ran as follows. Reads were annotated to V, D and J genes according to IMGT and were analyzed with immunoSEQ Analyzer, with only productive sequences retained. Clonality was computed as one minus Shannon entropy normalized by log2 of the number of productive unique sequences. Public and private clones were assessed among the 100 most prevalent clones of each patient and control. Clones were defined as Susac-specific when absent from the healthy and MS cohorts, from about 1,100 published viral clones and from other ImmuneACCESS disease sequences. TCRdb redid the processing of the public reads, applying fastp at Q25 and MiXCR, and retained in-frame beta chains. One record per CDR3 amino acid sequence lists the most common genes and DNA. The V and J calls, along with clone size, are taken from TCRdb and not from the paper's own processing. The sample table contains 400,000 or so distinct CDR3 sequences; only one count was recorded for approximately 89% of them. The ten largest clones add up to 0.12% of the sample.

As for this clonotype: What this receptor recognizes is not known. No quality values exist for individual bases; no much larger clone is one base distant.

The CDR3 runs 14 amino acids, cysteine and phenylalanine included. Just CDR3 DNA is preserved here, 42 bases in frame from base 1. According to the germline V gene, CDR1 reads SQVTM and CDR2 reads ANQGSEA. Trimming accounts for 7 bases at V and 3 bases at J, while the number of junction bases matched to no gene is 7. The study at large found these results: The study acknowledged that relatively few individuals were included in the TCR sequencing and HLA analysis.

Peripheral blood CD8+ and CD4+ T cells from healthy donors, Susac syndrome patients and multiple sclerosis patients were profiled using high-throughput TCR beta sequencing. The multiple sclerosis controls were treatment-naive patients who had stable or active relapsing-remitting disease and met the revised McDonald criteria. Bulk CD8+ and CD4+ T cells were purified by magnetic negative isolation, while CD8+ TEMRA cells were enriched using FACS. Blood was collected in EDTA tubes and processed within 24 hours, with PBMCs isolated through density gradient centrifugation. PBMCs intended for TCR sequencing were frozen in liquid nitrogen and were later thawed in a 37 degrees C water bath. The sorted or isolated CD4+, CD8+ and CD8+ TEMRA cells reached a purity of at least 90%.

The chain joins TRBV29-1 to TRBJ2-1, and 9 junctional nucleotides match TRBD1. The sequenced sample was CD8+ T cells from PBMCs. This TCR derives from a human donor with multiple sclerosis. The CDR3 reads CSDEGQGHYNEQFF. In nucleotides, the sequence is TGCAGCGACGAGGGACAGGGCCACTACAATGAGCAGTTCTTC.